The rows below give T cell receptor beta chains drawn from one sample of a study of blood T cell repertoires in COVID-19. This table comes from immunoSEQ multiplex PCR, and its TCRdb copy is limited to in-frame clones, with some not included. The sample holds more than 95,000 clones, around 81% seen once. The sequenced sample was peripheral blood. The receptors come from a man in his sixties with acute or convalescent COVID-19. Both conserved end residues are part of each CDR3. D genes are given only for firm matches. Not all rows give a size; the values are once, few, many and, for expanded clones, a class.

j_gene	abundance	d_gene	v_gene	CDR3nt	CDR3aa
TRBJ2-2	.	.	TRBV29-1	TGCAGCGTTGGGGGAGACACCGGGGAGCTGTTTTTT	CSVGGDTGELFF
TRBJ2-1	.	.	TRBV2	TGTGCCAGCAGTTCGGACAGAAATAACTACAATGAGCAGTTCTTC	CASSSDRNNYNEQFF
TRBJ1-5	once	TRBD1	TRBV7-2	TGTGCCAGCAGCTTAAAATGGACAGGCAGTCAGCCCCAGCATTTT	CASSLKWTGSQPQHF
TRBJ2-5	.	.	TRBV25-1	TGTGCCAGCAGTCCGTCAGGGTGGGGAGAGACCCAGTACTTC	CASSPSGWGETQYF
TRBJ1-5	.	.	TRBV12-3/TRBV12-4	TGTGCCAGCGGAGTTGGGAGCAATCAGCCCCAGCATTTT	CASGVGSNQPQHF
TRBJ2-6	.	.	TRBV4-3	TGCGCCAGCAGCCAAGATGAGGCGGGGGCCAACGTCCTGACTTTC	CASSQDEAGANVLTF
TRBJ2-6	.	.	TRBV10-3	TGTGCCATCAGTGAACCGGAGCACTCTGGGGCCAACGTCCTGACTTTC	CAISEPEHSGANVLTF
TRBJ2-5	.	TRBD2	TRBV30	TGTGCCTGGAGTGTACAGTTGCGGGGGGGCCCGGAGACCCAGTACTTC	CAWSVQLRGGPETQYF
TRBJ1-1	.	TRBD1	TRBV3-1/TRBV3-2	TGTGCCAGCAGTCGACAGGGTGACACTGAAGCTTTCTTT	CASSRQGDTEAFF
TRBJ2-1	few	TRBD2	TRBV7-9	TGTGCCAGCAGCTTAGTCGGTGGGGGACTAGCAGTATACAATGAGCAGTTCTTC	CASSLVGGGLAVYNEQFF
TRBJ2-3	.	TRBD1	TRBV19	TGTGCCAGTAGTGGAAGACAGGGGGTCCGGGGTACGCAGTATTTT	CASSGRQGVRGTQYF
TRBJ2-3	.	TRBD2	TRBV13	TGTGCCAGCAGCTTGACTAGCGGAAGCACAGATACGCAGTATTTT	CASSLTSGSTDTQYF
TRBJ2-1	.	TRBD2	TRBV5-1	TGCGCCAGCAGCGCGGGACTAGCGGGAGCTGGTGAGCAGTTCTTC	CASSAGLAGAGEQFF
TRBJ2-4	.	TRBD2	TRBV27	TGTGCCAGCAGTTTGTATAGCGGGGCCATTCAGTACTTC	CASSLYSGAIQYF
TRBJ2-3	.	.	TRBV7-3	TGTGCCAGCAGCTTATTAGTAACTAGCACAGATACGCAGTATTTT	CASSLLVTSTDTQYF
TRBJ1-1	.	.	TRBV27	TGTGCCAGCAGTCCCCTAGCAGGCAGGGGGAACACTGAAGCTTTCTTT	CASSPLAGRGNTEAFF
TRBJ1-2	few	.	TRBV12-3/TRBV12-4	TGTGCCAGCAGTTCCCCAGGCTTCTATGGCTACACCTTC	CASSSPGFYGYTF
TRBJ1-2	.	.	TRBV20-1	TGCAGTGCAAACAGCAACTATGGCTACACCTTC	CSANSNYGYTF
TRBJ2-2	.	TRBD2	TRBV4-1	TGCGCCAGCAGCCAGGGACTAGCGGGGGGTCTAACCGGGGAGCTGTTTTTT	CASSQGLAGGLTGELFF
TRBJ2-6	.	.	TRBV9	TGTGCCAGCAGCGTAGACTGGACTTCTGGGGCCAACGTCCTGACTTTC	CASSVDWTSGANVLTF
TRBJ2-7	.	TRBD1	TRBV6-1	TGTGCCAGCAGTGAACGAGGAGGGACAGGGGGCGCCGAGCAGTACTTC	CASSERGGTGGAEQYF
TRBJ2-7	.	.	TRBV6-1	TGTGCCAGCAGTGAATGGGGCCGCTACGAGCAGTACTTC	CASSEWGRYEQYF
TRBJ2-2	.	.	TRBV7-9	TGTGCCAGCGAGGCCGCCGGGGAGCTGTTTTTT	CASEAAGELFF
TRBJ1-5	.	.	TRBV10-2	TGCGCCAGCAGTCAAGGGGAAAGTCAGCCCCAGCATTTT	CASSQGESQPQHF
TRBJ2-2	.	.	TRBV15	TGTGCCACCAGCAGAGTTGGTACCACACAAACCGCCGGGGAGCTGTTTTTT	CATSRVGTTQTAGELFF
TRBJ1-5	.	.	TRBV5-4	TGTGCCAGCAGCTTGGACGGGGGGACCAGCAATCAGCCCCAGCATTTT	CASSLDGGTSNQPQHF
TRBJ1-1	.	.	TRBV29-1	TGCAGCGTTGGGACAGCGCGAGAAGCTTTCTTT	CSVGTAREAFF
TRBJ1-1	.	.	TRBV20-1	TGCAGTGCGGAGGGGAACACTGAAGCTTTCTTT	CSAEGNTEAFF
TRBJ2-1	.	.	TRBV15	TGTGCCACCAGCAGAGGATCGTCTCAGGCCCTTTTTGACGAGCAGTTCTTC	CATSRGSSQALFDEQFF
TRBJ1-3	few	.	TRBV30	TGTGCCTGGAGTAACAACAGGTTTGGAAACACCATATATTTT	CAWSNNRFGNTIYF
TRBJ2-4	.	TRBD1	TRBV2	TGTGCCAGCAGCCTTGACAGGGAAAACATTCAGTACTTC	CASSLDRENIQYF
TRBJ2-5	.	TRBD1	TRBV5-5	TGTGCCAGCAGCTTGGTGGTGGCAGGGGGCACGCAAGAGACCCAGTACTTC	CASSLVVAGGTQETQYF
TRBJ1-4	.	.	TRBV7-9	TGTGCCAGCAGCTTATTCGCCCGGGAGGAGGAAAAACTGTTTTTT	CASSLFAREEEKLFF
TRBJ1-1	.	.	TRBV12-3/TRBV12-4	TGTGCCAGCAGGCCCGGGGGGCCTGAAGCTTTCTTT	CASRPGGPEAFF
TRBJ1-1	few	.	TRBV15	TGTGCCACCAGTAGGGAGGGGCGGGATGAAGCTTTCTTT	CATSREGRDEAFF
TRBJ2-7	.	.	TRBV6-5	TGTGCCAGCAGCCCGAGGCCCACCTACGAGCAGTACTTC	CASSPRPTYEQYF
TRBJ1-2	once	.	TRBV9	TGTGCCAGCAGCGTAGCCGGGGGGGCTAACTATGGCTACACCTTC	CASSVAGGANYGYTF
TRBJ1-1	.	.	TRBV9	TGTGCCAGCAGCCCTCGACATACCAGGGGCACTGAAGCTTTCTTT	CASSPRHTRGTEAFF
TRBJ1-2	.	TRBD1	TRBV2	TGTGCCAGCACCAAGGGACAGGGGGGCTATGGCTACACCTTC	CASTKGQGGYGYTF
TRBJ1-6	.	.	TRBV11-3	TGTGCCAGCAGCTTAATGGGGCGCGATTCACCCCTCCACTTT	CASSLMGRDSPLHF
TRBJ1-2	.	.	TRBV6-5	TGTGCCAGCAGTTCCCCCCGGGGGGAGAATGGCTACACCTTC	CASSSPRGENGYTF
TRBJ2-5	once	TRBD2	TRBV3-1/TRBV3-2	TGTGCCAGCAGCCAAAGTTCGGCTAGCGGGCAAGAGACCCAGTACTTC	CASSQSSASGQETQYF